These 3 T cell receptor beta chains originate from one sample sequenced in a study of blood T cell repertoires in COVID-19. Libraries were prepared by immunoSEQ multiplex PCR; TCRdb keeps only in-frame clonotypes and omits some of them. Of under 100,000 clones detected, 65% to 85% appear once; the ten largest clones hold about 23%. Sequenced: peripheral blood. These TCRs come from a man older than 75 with active or convalescent COVID-19.

The V call is TRBV4-1, the J call TRBJ2-1; TRBD2 aligns across 7 bases. The germline V gene encodes CDR1 MGHRA and CDR2 YSYEKL. With V trimmed by 6 bases and J by 9 bases, 8 bases remained unmatched. The CDR3 is 13 amino acids. Here the CDR3 DNA reads TGCGCCAGCAGACGTACTAGCGAGGGTGAGCAGTTCTTC. Translation: CASRRTSEGEQFF.

The V and J genes are TRBV7-9 and TRBJ1-3; perhaps TRBD1 as D (6 bases). The ends were cut back, 5 bases at V and 0 bases at J, with 14 bases in the middle. The CDR3 extends over 16 amino acids. Germline V gene data show CDR1 as SEHNR and CDR2 as FQNEAQ (reference sequence). This CDR3 reads CASSRRGQTSGNTIYF. Here the CDR3 DNA reads TGTGCCAGCAGCAGACGAGGACAGACCTCTGGAAACACCATATATTTT.

The chain combines TRBV6-6 with TRBJ1-4, with D uncertain. In germline, CDR1 is MNHNY, CDR2 SVGAGI (reference sequence). Trimming took off 0 bases at V and 4 bases at J, with 6 bases between the two ends. The CDR3 is made up of 14 amino acids. CDR3: CASSYSGGNEKLFF. The CDR3 region has the DNA TGTGCCAGCAGTTACTCGGGAGGTAATGAAAAACTGTTTTTT.